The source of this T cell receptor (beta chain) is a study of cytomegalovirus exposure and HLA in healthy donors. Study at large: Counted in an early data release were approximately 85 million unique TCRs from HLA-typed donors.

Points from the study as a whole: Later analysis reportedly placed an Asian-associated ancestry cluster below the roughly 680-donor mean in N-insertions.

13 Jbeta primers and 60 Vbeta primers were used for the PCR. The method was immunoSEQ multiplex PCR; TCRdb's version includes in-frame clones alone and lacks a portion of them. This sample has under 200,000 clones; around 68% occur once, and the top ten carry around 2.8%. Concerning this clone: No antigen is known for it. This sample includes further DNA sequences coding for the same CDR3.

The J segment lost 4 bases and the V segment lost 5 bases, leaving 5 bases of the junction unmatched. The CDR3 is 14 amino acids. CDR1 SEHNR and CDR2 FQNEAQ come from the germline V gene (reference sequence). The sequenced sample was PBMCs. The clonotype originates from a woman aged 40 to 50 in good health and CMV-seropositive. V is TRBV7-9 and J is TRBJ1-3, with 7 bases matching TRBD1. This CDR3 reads CASSRPGQGNTIYF. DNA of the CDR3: TGTGCCAGCAGCCGCCCGGGACAGGGAAACACCATATATTTT.